This entry is about one T cell receptor (beta chain). Antigen unknown. Assay: immunoSEQ multiplex PCR; the TCRdb copy retains only in-frame clones and omits some. This table holds 84,000 or so clones, roughly 85% found once. This sample is drawn from a study of T cell responses to AZD1222 COVID-19 vaccine. Overall study results and limits: Spike-specific TCR repertoires showed rising breadth and depth after two AZD1222 doses.

The starting material was peripheral blood, obtained on day 0 of AZD1222 vaccination. The TCR was taken from an adult in good health.

CDR3 DNA: TGTGCCAGCAGCGTAGTGGGTAATTTACATGAGCAGTTCTTC. Translated, it gives CASSVVGNLHEQFF. V gene TRBV9 combines with J gene TRBJ2-1, with D unresolved. In germline, CDR1 is SGDLS, CDR2 YYNGEE. The CDR3 runs to 14 residues. V was trimmed by 0 bases and J by 8 bases, leaving 12 bases between them.